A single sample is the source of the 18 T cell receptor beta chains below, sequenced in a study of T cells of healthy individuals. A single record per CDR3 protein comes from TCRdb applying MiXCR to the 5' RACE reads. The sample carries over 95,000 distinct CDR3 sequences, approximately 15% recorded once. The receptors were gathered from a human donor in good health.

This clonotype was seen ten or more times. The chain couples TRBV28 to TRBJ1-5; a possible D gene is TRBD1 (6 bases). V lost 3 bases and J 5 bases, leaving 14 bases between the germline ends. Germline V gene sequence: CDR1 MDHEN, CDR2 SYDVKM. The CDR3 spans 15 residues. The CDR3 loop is CASSFPVEGDQPQHF. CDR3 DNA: TGTGCCAGCAGTTTCCCAGTCGAGGGGGATCAGCCCCAGCATTTT.

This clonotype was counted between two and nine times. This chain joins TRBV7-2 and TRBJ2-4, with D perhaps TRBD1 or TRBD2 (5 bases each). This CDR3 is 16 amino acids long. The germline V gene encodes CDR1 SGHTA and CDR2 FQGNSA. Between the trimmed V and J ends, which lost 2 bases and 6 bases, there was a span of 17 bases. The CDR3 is CASSLMRGALGNIQYF. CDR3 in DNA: TGTGCCAGCAGCTTAATGAGGGGCGCTTTGGGAAACATTCAGTACTTC.

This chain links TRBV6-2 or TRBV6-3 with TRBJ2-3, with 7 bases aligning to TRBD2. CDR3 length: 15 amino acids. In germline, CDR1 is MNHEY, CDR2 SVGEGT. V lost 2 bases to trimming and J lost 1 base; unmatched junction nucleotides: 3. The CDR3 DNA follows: TGTGCCAGCAGTTACGGCGGGAGTGGCACAGATACGCAGTATTTT. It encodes CASSYGGSGTDTQYF.

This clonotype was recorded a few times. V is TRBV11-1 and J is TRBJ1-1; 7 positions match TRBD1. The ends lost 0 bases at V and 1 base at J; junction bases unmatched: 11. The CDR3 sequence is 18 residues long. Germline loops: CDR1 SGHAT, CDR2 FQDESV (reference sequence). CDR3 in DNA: TGTGCCAGCAGCTTAGCCCCCGGACAGGCTGGGCGGAACACTGAAGCTTTCTTT. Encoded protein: CASSLAPGQAGRNTEAFF.

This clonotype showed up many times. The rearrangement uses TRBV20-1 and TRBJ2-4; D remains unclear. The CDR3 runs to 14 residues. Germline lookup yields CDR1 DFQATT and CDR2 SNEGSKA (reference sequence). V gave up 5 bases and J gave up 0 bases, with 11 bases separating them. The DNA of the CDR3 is TGCAGTGCTCTGGATCGGATAGCCAAAAACATTCAGTACTTC. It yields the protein CSALDRIAKNIQYF.

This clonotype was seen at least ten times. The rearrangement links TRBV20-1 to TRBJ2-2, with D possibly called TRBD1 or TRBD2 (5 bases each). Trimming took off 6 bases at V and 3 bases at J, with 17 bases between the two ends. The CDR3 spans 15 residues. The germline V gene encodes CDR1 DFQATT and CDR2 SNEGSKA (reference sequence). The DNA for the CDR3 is TGCAGTGCCCGGGGCGGAGAATGGGACACCGGGGAGCTGTTTTTT. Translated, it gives CSARGGEWDTGELFF.

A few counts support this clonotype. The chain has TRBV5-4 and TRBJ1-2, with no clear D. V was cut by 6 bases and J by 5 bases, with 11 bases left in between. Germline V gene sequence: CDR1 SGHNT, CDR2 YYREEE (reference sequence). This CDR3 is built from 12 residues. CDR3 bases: TGTGCCAGCATCCACACGGATTATGGCTACACCTTC. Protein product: CASIHTDYGYTF. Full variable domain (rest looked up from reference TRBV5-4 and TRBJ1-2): ETGVTQSPTHLIKTRGQQVTLRCSSQSGHNTVSWYQQALGQGPQFIFQYYREEENGRGNFPPRFSGLQFPNYSSELNVNALELDDSALYLCASIHTDYGYTFGSGTRLTVV.

Written as DNA, the CDR3 is TGCAGTGCCCAGGGAGTTTTGGGTCAAGAGACCCAGTACTTC. Translated, it gives CSAQGVLGQETQYF. The chain combines TRBV20-1 with TRBJ2-5; D possibly matches TRBD1 or TRBD2 (5 bases each). The V end lost 6 bases, the J end lost 2 bases, and 16 bases lay between the germline ends. CDR1 DFQATT and CDR2 SNEGSKA come from the germline V gene (reference sequence). This CDR3 is 14 amino acids long.

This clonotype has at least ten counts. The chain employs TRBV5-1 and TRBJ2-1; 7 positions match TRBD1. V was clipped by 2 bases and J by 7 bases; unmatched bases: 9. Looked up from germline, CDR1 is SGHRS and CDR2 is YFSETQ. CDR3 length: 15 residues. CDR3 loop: CASSFGQAVTNEQFF. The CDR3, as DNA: TGCGCCAGCAGCTTCGGACAGGCCGTAACGAATGAGCAGTTCTTC.

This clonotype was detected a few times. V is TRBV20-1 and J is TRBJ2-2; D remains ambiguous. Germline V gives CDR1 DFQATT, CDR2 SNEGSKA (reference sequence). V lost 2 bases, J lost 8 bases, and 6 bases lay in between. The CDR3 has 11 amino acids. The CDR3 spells CSARREGELFF. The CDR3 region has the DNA TGCAGTGCTAGACGCGAGGGGGAGCTGTTTTTT.

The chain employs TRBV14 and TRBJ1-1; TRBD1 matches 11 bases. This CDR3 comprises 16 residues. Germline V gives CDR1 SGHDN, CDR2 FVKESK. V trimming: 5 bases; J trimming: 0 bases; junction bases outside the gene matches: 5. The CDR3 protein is CASSGTGGFVNTEAFF. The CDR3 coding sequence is TGTGCCAGCAGCGGGACAGGGGGTTTTGTGAACACTGAAGCTTTCTTT. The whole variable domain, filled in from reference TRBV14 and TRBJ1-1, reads EAGVTQFPSHSVIEKGQTVTLRCDPISGHDNLYWYRRVMGKEIKFLLHFVKESKQDESGMPNNRFLAERTGGTYSTLKVQPAELEDSGVYFCASSGTGGFVNTEAFFGQGTRLTVV.

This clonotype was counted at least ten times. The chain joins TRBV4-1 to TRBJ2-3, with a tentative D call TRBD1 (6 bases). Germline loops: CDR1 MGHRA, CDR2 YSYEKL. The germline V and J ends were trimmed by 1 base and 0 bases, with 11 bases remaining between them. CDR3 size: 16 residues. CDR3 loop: CASSQVTGPSTDTQYF. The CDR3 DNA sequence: TGCGCCAGCAGCCAAGTCACAGGGCCTAGCACAGATACGCAGTATTTT.

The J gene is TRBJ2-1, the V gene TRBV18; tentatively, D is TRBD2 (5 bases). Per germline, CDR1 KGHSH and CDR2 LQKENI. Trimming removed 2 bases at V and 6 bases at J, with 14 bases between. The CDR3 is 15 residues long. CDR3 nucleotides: TGTGCCAGCTCACCAGAGGGAGTCTGGGGCAATGAGCAGTTCTTC. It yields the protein CASSPEGVWGNEQFF.

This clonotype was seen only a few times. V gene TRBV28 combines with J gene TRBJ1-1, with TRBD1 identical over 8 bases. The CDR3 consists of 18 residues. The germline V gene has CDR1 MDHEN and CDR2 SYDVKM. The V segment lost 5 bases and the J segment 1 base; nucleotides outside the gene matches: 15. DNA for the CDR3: TGTGCCAGCAGTCTGGGGTTACCGGGACAGGCCTGGAACACTGAAGCTTTCTTT. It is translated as CASSLGLPGQAWNTEAFF.

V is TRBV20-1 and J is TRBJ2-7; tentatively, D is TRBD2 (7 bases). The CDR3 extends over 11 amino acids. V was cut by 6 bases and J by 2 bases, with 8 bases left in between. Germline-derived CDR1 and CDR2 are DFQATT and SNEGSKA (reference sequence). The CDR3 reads CSAGGAYEQYF. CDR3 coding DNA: TGCAGTGCAGGGGGGGCCTACGAGCAGTACTTC.

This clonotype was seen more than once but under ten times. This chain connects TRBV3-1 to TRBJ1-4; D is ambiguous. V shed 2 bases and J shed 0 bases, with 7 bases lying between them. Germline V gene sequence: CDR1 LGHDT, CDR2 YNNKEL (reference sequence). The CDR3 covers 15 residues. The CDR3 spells CASSQFGTTNEKLFF. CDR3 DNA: TGTGCCAGCAGCCAATTTGGGACAACTAATGAAAAACTGTTTTTT. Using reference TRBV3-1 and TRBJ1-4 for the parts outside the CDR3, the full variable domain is DTAVSQTPKYLVTQMGNDKSIKCEQNLGHDTMYWYKQDSKKFLKIMFSYNNKELIINETVPNRFSPKSPDKAHLNLHINSLELGDSAVYFCASSQFGTTNEKLFFGSGTQLSVL.

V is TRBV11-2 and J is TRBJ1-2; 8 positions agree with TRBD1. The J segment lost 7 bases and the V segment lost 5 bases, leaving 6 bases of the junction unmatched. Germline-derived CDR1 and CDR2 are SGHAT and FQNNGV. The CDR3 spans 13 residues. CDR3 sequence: CASSADRGGGYTF. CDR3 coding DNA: TGTGCCAGCAGCGCAGACAGGGGTGGTGGCTACACCTTC.

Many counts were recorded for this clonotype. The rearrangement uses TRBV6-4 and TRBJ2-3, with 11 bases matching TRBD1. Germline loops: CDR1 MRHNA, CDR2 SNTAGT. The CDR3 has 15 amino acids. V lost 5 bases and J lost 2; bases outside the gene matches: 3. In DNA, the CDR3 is TGTGCCAGCAGTAGGACAGGGGGCTCCACAGATACGCAGTATTTT. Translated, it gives CASSRTGGSTDTQYF.